One and the same sample provided the 17 T cell receptor beta chains below, sequenced in a study of T-cell reconstitution after alpha-beta-depleted transplantation in children. Preparation of the TCRbeta library involved a method that used unique molecular identifiers. TCRdb recomputed calls from the PCR reads with MiXCR, one row per CDR3 protein. The data contain about 160,000 distinct CDR3 sequences, over 8.5% of them seen just once; the ten biggest clones take up under 15%. The sequencing used PBMCs, collected before TCRalphabeta/CD19-depleted stem cell transplant. The receptors come from a boy aged 2 to 10 with acute myeloid leukemia, due to receive a stem cell transplant.

This clonotype was recorded many times. This chain links TRBV11-2 with TRBJ2-1; 8 bases align to TRBD2. The germline CDR1 and CDR2 sequences are SGHAT and FQNNGV. The CDR3 extends over 18 amino acids. V gave up 1 base and J gave up 5 bases; unmatched junction bases: 13. The CDR3 nucleotides are TGTGCCAGCAGCTTAGTGGCAGCGGGGGCCCAACGTAACAATGAGCAGTTCTTC. Its protein product is CASSLVAAGAQRNNEQFF.

The rearrangement uses TRBV7-9 and TRBJ2-1; 8 nucleotides match TRBD2. Germline V gene data show CDR1 as SEHNR and CDR2 as FQNEAQ (reference sequence). CDR3 length: 16 amino acids. V gave up 1 base and J gave up 7 bases; unmatched junction bases: 9. The CDR3 bases are TGTGCCAGCAGCTTAGGACTCGGGACTAGTTGGAATGAGCAGTTCTTC. Protein: CASSLGLGTSWNEQFF.

At least ten counts were recorded for this clonotype. This chain links TRBV7-7 with TRBJ2-7, with D unresolved. CDR3 length: 15 amino acids. Germline V CDR1 and CDR2: SSHAT, FNYEAQ (reference sequence). Trimming took off 1 base at V and 3 bases at J, with 13 bases between the two ends. The CDR3 sequence is CASSLVGRPIYEQYF. The DNA for the CDR3 is TGTGCCAGCAGCTTAGTTGGCAGGCCAATCTACGAGCAGTACTTC. Using reference TRBV7-7 and TRBJ2-7 for the parts outside the CDR3, the full variable domain is GAGVSQSPRYKVTKRGQDVTLRCDPISSHATLYWYQQALGQGPEFLTYFNYEAQPDKSGLPSDRFSAERPEGSISTLTIQRTEQRDSAMYRCASSLVGRPIYEQYFGPGTRLTVT.

In its sample, this clonotype was seen many times. V is TRBV7-9 and J is TRBJ2-7; 10 bases map to TRBD1. The CDR3 is 16 amino acids. Trimming at V came to 4 bases and at J to 2 bases, leaving 8 bases not matched to a gene. Germline V CDR1 and CDR2: SEHNR, FQNEAQ (reference sequence). For the CDR3, the DNA is TGTGCCAGCAGCTCTACGACGGACAGGGGGACCTACGAGCAGTACTTC. It yields the protein CASSSTTDRGTYEQYF.

This chain links TRBV6-2 or TRBV6-3 with TRBJ2-7; D is possibly TRBD2 (5 bases). The germline gives CDR1 MNHEY, CDR2 SVGEGT. This CDR3 spans 12 amino acids. V was cut by 5 bases and J by 5 bases, with 10 bases left in between. The chain's CDR3 is CASSRGTHEQYF. The CDR3, as DNA: TGTGCCAGCAGTCGGGGAACCCACGAGCAGTACTTC.

This clonotype was seen at least ten times. The CDR3 sequence: CASSRTGAETQYF. CDR3 nucleotides: TGTGCCAGCAGCCGGACGGGGGCTGAGACCCAGTACTTC. This chain uses TRBV7-2 with TRBJ2-5, with D perhaps assigned TRBD1 or TRBD2 (6 bases each). Trimming took off 5 bases at V and 5 bases at J, with 12 bases between the two ends. This CDR3 is 13 amino acids long. The germline gives CDR1 SGHTA, CDR2 FQGNSA. Supplemented by reference TRBV7-2 and TRBJ2-5, the full variable domain reads GAGVSQSPSNKVTEKGKDVELRCDPISGHTALYWYRQSLGQGLEFLIYFQGNSAPDKSGLPSDRFSAERTGGSVSTLTIQRTQQEDSAVYLCASSRTGAETQYFGPGTRLLVL.

Ten or more counts support this clonotype. V and J are TRBV5-1 and TRBJ2-2; D might be TRBD1 or TRBD2, each matching 5 bases. The germline V gene encodes CDR1 SGHRS and CDR2 YFSETQ. This CDR3 is 15 amino acids long. The ends were cut back, 0 bases at V and 4 bases at J, with 10 bases in the middle. In DNA form, the CDR3 reads TGCGCCAGCAGCTTGGCGGGGCCGGGCACCGGGGAGCTGTTTTTT. It specifies CASSLAGPGTGELFF.

This clonotype was picked up many times. J is TRBJ2-3 and V is TRBV2, with TRBD2 matching 9 bases. The V segment lost 6 bases and the J segment 3 bases; nucleotides outside the gene matches: 10. CDR3 size: 16 residues. Per germline, CDR1 SNHLY and CDR2 FYNNEI. The CDR3 DNA follows: TGTGCCAGCAGAGCCTTTGCGGGGGGGCGAACAGATACGCAGTATTTT. This gives the protein CASRAFAGGRTDTQYF.

At least ten counts were recorded for this clonotype. The chain couples TRBV19 to TRBJ2-5; weak D call: TRBD2 (5 bases). This CDR3 is built from 14 residues. V lost 1 base and J 4 bases, leaving 10 bases between the germline ends. Germline V CDR1 and CDR2: LNHDA, SQIVND (reference sequence). CDR3 nucleotide sequence: TGTGCCAGTAGTATAGCCGAGGGTGCAGAGACCCAGTACTTC. Protein sequence: CASSIAEGAETQYF.

The genes are TRBV20-1 and TRBJ2-5, with 8 bases lining up with TRBD2. The CDR3 is made up of 14 amino acids. In germline, CDR1 is DFQATT, CDR2 SNEGSKA (reference sequence). With V trimmed by 3 bases and J by 5 bases, 8 bases remained unmatched. The CDR3 region has the DNA TGCAGTGCTAGCATGGGACTAGTGGGGGAGACCCAGTACTTC. Encoded protein: CSASMGLVGETQYF.

This clonotype has at least ten counts. The chain uses TRBV28 and TRBJ2-1, with 8 bases matching TRBD2. CDR1 is MDHEN, CDR2 SYDVKM, per germline. J was trimmed by 4 bases and V by 6 bases; bases with no gene match: 8. This CDR3 spans 15 amino acids. This CDR3 is CASSILAEVYNEQFF. CDR3 bases: TGTGCCAGCAGCATACTAGCGGAAGTATACAATGAGCAGTTCTTC.

This clonotype has a count of ten or more. V gene TRBV27 combines with J gene TRBJ2-7, with 8 bases that match TRBD1. Germline CDR1 reads MNHEY; CDR2 reads SMNVEV (reference sequence). The CDR3 loop spans 14 amino acids. V dropped 2 bases and J dropped 2; count of bases not matched to a gene: 2. This CDR3 reads CASSLDRGTYEQYF. For the CDR3, the DNA is TGTGCCAGCAGTTTAGACAGGGGAACCTACGAGCAGTACTTC.

This clonotype has ten or more counts. The chain's CDR3 is CASIDRDTTYEQYF. The CDR3 nucleotides read TGTGCCAGCATCGACCGGGACACGACCTACGAGCAGTACTTC. This chain links TRBV28 with TRBJ2-7; maybe TRBD1 (6 bases). The V gene lost 7 bases and the J gene lost 2 bases, with 15 bases spanning the gap. This CDR3 has 14 amino acids. Germline CDR1 MDHEN, CDR2 SYDVKM.

This clonotype was picked up many times. The chain joins TRBV28 to TRBJ1-5; possible D gene TRBD1, 5 bases. The CDR3 is made up of 15 amino acids. Germline V gene data show CDR1 as MDHEN and CDR2 as SYDVKM. Between the trimmed V and J ends, which lost 5 bases and 6 bases, there was a span of 17 bases. As DNA, the CDR3 is TGTGCCAGCAGTCCGCCAAGAGGGGCCGTTCAGCCCCAGCATTTT. It yields the protein CASSPPRGAVQPQHF.

This rearrangement joins TRBV11-2 to TRBJ1-3; no clear D. CDR3 length: 15 amino acids. V lost 4 bases and J lost 0, with 10 bases in between. Germline CDR1 SGHAT, CDR2 FQNNGV. The CDR3 region has the DNA TGTGCCAGCAGCTCCGGACTGTACTCTGGAAACACCATATATTTT. Protein product: CASSSGLYSGNTIYF.

This clonotype was observed a few times. Since a much larger clone is just one base distant, this may be a read error. This chain joins TRBV20-1 and TRBJ2-1; 7 bases are shared with TRBD2. In germline, CDR1 is DFQATT, CDR2 SNEGSKA (reference sequence). The CDR3 sequence is 17 residues long. The CDR3 DNA follows: TGCTGTGCTAGAGATGTAGCGGGCCTGAGCTCCTACAATGAGCAGTTCTTC. It codes for CCARDVAGLSSYNEQFF.

This clonotype was seen repeatedly, ten times or more. The chain has TRBV30 and TRBJ2-7; TRBD2 matches 13 bases. V lost 2 bases and J lost 3; bases outside the gene matches: 4. CDR3 length equals 15 residues. Per germline, CDR1 GTSNPN and CDR2 SVGIG (reference sequence). CDR3 sequence (DNA): TGTGCCTGGAGTCCCAGGACTAGCGGGGGCTACGAGCAGTACTTC. This encodes CAWSPRTSGGYEQYF.